A selection of T cell receptor beta chains follows, all from one sample in a study of a mutant IDH1 vaccine in newly diagnosed glioma. No antigens are known for them. Generated by immunoSEQ multiplex PCR, the TCRdb table keeps only in-frame clones and is missing some. The data show approximately 37,000 clones, 56% seen once. The specimen comprised PBMCs, sampled from a glioma patient whose treatment included an IDH1 peptide vaccine. These receptor sequences come from a woman between 18 and 30 years old with glioma. The CDR3 runs from the conserved cysteine through the conserved F or W. The order of the fields is J gene, clone size, V gene, D gene, CDR3 protein, CDR3 DNA. The D gene is left open where the match is weak. Clone size is stated in some rows and not others, as once, few, many or a class when expanded.

TRBJ1-6 | NA | TRBV19 | NA | CASSRESSYNSPLHF | TGTGCCAGTAGCAGGGAGAGCTCCTATAATTCACCCCTCCACTTT
TRBJ2-5 | NA | TRBV7-7 | NA | CASSHRREDGRETQYF | TGTGCTAGCAGCCACCGGAGGGAGGACGGCAGGGAGACCCAGTACTTC
TRBJ1-4 | NA | TRBV6-6 | NA | CASISIRGNEKLFF | TGTGCCAGCATTTCGATAAGGGGTAATGAAAAACTGTTTTTT
TRBJ2-7 | NA | TRBV20-1 | NA | CSARDYAEQYF | TGCAGTGCTAGAGATTATGCCGAGCAGTACTTC
TRBJ1-6 | few | TRBV11-1 | NA | CASTPAEGYNSPLHF | TGTGCCAGCACCCCGGCAGAGGGCTATAATTCACCCCTCCACTTT
TRBJ1-5 | NA | TRBV5-1 | TRBD1 | CASSQGQGEQPQHF | TGCGCCAGCAGCCAAGGACAGGGGGAACAGCCCCAGCATTTT
TRBJ2-7 | few | TRBV14 | NA | CASSQDYRSSYEQYF | TGTGCCAGCAGCCAAGACTACAGAAGCTCCTACGAGCAGTACTTC
TRBJ1-2 | few | TRBV5-5 | NA | CASSPDSSNYGYTF | TGTGCCAGCAGCCCTGACAGCAGTAACTATGGCTACACCTTC
TRBJ1-1 | NA | TRBV5-6 | NA | CASSTGTFMNTEAFF | TGTGCCAGCAGTACAGGGACATTCATGAACACTGAAGCTTTCTTT
TRBJ2-4 | NA | TRBV19 | NA | CASSIVDRPLAKNIQYF | TGTGCCAGTAGTATAGTCGACAGACCTTTAGCCAAAAACATTCAGTACTTC
TRBJ2-1 | few | TRBV30 | NA | CAGQPIPSYNEQFF | TGTGCCGGGCAGCCGATACCCTCCTACAATGAGCAGTTCTTC
TRBJ1-6 | NA | TRBV10-3 | NA | CAIRSQNSPLHF | TGTGCCATCAGGTCCCAAAATTCACCCCTCCACTTT
TRBJ1-2 | NA | TRBV7-2 | TRBD1 | CASSFGSGGYGYTF | TGTGCCAGCAGCTTTGGGTCAGGGGGCTATGGCTACACCTTC
TRBJ2-3 | NA | TRBV7-2 | TRBD2 | CASSLRGGSSDTQYF | TGTGCCAGCAGCTTACGGGGGGGCTCTTCAGATACGCAGTATTTT
TRBJ2-1 | NA | TRBV19 | NA | CASSTGQSSYNEQFF | TGTGCCAGTAGTACCGGACAGAGCTCCTACAATGAGCAGTTCTTC
TRBJ1-5 | NA | TRBV4-1 | TRBD1 | CASSRGGQGGDQPQHF | TGCGCCAGCAGCCGGGGAGGACAGGGGGGCGATCAGCCCCAGCATTTT
TRBJ1-1 | NA | TRBV4-1 | TRBD1 | CASSPQGGGARKDTEAFF | TGCGCCAGCAGCCCCCAAGGAGGGGGCGCGAGGAAGGACACTGAAGCTTTCTTT
TRBJ1-1 | NA | TRBV9 | NA | CASSPWADMNTEAFF | TGTGCCAGCAGCCCCTGGGCAGACATGAACACTGAAGCTTTCTTT
TRBJ2-7 | NA | TRBV14 | NA | CASSQDYRSSYEQYF | TGTGCCAGCAGCCAAGACTACAGAAGCTCCTACGAGCAGTACTTC
TRBJ1-2 | few | TRBV2 | NA | CASSVRDWNYGYTF | TGTGCCAGCAGTGTCCGGGATTGGAACTATGGCTACACCTTC
TRBJ1-6 | few | TRBV6-1 | TRBD1 | CASRGQGGAPLHF | TGTGCCAGCAGGGGACAGGGCGGGGCACCCCTCCACTTT
TRBJ1-5 | few | TRBV7-9 | NA | CASSLDSSNQPQHF | TGTGCCAGCAGCTTAGATAGTAGCAATCAGCCCCAGCATTTT
TRBJ2-7 | NA | TRBV14 | NA | CASSRGNQGFGQYF | TGTGCCAGCAGCCGCGGAAATCAGGGGTTCGGGCAGTACTTC
TRBJ1-4 | NA | TRBV6-5 | NA | CASSYTWTATNEKLFF | TGTGCCAGCAGTTACACCTGGACGGCAACTAATGAAAAACTGTTTTTT
TRBJ1-4 | NA | TRBV29-1 | NA | CSVEDKFTNEKLFF | TGCAGCGTTGAAGATAAGTTTACTAATGAAAAACTGTTTTTT
TRBJ2-7 | few | TRBV28 | NA | CASSVGQNSYEQYF | TGTGCCAGCAGTGTTGGACAGAACTCCTACGAGCAGTACTTC
TRBJ2-7 | few | TRBV9 | NA | CASSVSTATEQYF | TGTGCCAGCAGCGTTTCGACAGCGACCGAGCAGTACTTC
TRBJ2-1 | NA | TRBV19 | TRBD2 | CASSMTSGIHNEQFF | TGTGCCAGTAGTATGACTAGCGGGATTCACAATGAGCAGTTCTTC
TRBJ2-1 | NA | TRBV7-9 | TRBD2 | CASSLAQRGTGGNEQFF | TGTGCCAGCAGCTTAGCCCAGCGGGGAACCGGGGGCAATGAGCAGTTCTTC
TRBJ2-7 | NA | TRBV12-2 | NA | CASRLATTSGITYEQYF | TGTGCAAGTCGCTTAGCGACGACTAGCGGAATAACCTACGAGCAGTACTTC
TRBJ1-2 | NA | TRBV14 | NA | CASSLGLNYGYTF | TGTGCCAGCAGCCTGGGACTAAACTATGGCTACACCTTC
TRBJ2-3 | NA | TRBV7-9 | NA | CASSLMGEITDTQYF | TGTGCCAGCAGCTTAATGGGAGAGATCACAGATACGCAGTATTTT
TRBJ2-1 | NA | TRBV29-1 | NA | CSVEEVGQGGNEQFF | TGCAGCGTTGAAGAAGTGGGGCAGGGGGGCAATGAGCAGTTCTTC
TRBJ1-4 | NA | TRBV5-4 | NA | CASSLGPATNEKLFF | TGTGCCAGCAGCTTAGGGCCTGCAACTAATGAAAAACTGTTTTTT
TRBJ2-7 | NA | TRBV9 | NA | CASSVGRQNYEQYF | TGTGCCAGCAGCGTAGGGAGGCAGAACTACGAGCAGTACTTC